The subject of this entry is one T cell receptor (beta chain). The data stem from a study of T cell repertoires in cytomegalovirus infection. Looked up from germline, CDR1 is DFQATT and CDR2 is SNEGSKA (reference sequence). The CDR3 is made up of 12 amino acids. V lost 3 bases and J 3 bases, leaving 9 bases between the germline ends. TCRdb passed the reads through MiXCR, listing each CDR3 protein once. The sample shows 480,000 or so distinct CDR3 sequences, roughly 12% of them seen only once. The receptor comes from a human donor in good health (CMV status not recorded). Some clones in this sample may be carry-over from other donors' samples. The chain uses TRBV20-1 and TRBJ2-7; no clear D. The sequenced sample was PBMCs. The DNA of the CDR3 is TGCAGTGCTAGGGAAAAATACTACGAGCAGTACTTC. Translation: CSAREKYYEQYF.